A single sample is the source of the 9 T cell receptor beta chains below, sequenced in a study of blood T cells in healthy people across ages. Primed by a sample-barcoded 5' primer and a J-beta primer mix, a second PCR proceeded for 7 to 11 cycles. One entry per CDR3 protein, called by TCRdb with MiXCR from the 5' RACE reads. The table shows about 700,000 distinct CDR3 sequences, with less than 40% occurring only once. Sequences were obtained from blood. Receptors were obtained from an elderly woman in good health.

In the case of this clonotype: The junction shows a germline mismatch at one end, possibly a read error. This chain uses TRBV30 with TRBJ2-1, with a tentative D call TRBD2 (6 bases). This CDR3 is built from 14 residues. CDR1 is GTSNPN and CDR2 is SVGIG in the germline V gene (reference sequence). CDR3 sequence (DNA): TGTGCCTGGAGCGGGACTCGCTCCTACAGTGAGCAGTTCTTC. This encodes CAWSGTRSYSEQFF.

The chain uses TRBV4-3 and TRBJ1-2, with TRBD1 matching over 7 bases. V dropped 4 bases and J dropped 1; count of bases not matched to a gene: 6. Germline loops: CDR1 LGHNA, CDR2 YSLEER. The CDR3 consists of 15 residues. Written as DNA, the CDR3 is TGCGCCAGCAGCCGAGGGACAGCCGGTAACTATGGCTACACCTTC. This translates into CASSRGTAGNYGYTF.

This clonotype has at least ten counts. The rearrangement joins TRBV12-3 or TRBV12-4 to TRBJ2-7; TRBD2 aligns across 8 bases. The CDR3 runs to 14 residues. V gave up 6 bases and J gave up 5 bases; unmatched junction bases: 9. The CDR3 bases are TGTGCCAGCAGCCTCGGGGGGGGGACCGACGAGCAGTACTTC. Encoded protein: CASSLGGGTDEQYF.

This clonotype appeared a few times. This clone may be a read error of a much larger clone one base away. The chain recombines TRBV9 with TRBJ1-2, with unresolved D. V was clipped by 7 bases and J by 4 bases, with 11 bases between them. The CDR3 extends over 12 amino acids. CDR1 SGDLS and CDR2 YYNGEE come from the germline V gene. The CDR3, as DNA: TGTGCCAGCGAGGGTCGAGGCTATGGCTACACCTTC. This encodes CASEGRGYGYTF. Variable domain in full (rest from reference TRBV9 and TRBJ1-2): DSGVTQTPKHLITATGQRVTLRCSPRSGDLSVYWYQQSLDQGLQFLIQYYNGEERAKGNILERFSAQQFPDLHSELNLSSLELGDSALYFCASEGRGYGYTFGSGTRLTVV.

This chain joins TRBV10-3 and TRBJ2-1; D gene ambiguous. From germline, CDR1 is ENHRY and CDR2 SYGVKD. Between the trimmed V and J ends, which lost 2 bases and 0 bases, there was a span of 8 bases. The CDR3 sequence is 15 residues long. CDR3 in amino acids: CAISEASSSYNEQFF. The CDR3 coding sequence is TGTGCCATCAGTGAGGCGTCCAGCTCCTACAATGAGCAGTTCTTC.

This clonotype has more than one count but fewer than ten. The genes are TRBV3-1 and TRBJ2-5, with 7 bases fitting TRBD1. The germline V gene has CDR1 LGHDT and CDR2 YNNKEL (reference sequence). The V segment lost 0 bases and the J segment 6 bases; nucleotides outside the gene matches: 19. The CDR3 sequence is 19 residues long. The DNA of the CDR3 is TGTGCCAGCAGCCAAGAAGTGATTCCCGGGAACCCCAGGGGGAAGACCCAGTACTTC. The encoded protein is CASSQEVIPGNPRGKTQYF.

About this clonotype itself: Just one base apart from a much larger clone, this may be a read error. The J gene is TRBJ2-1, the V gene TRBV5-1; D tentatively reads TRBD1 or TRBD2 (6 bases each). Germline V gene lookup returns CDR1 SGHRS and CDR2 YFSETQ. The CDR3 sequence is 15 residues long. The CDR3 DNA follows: TGCGCCAGCAGCTTAGGGGGGCTGGGGGTCAATAAGCAGTTCTTC. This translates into CASSLGGLGVNKQFF.

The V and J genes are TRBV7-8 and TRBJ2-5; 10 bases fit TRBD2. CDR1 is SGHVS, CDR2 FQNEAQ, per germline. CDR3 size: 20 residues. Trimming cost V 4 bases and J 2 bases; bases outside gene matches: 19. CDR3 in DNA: TGTGCCAGCAGCTCAGCTCGGGGAGCGGGGGGGACCCGGGATCAAGAGACCCAGTACTTC. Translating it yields CASSSARGAGGTRDQETQYF.

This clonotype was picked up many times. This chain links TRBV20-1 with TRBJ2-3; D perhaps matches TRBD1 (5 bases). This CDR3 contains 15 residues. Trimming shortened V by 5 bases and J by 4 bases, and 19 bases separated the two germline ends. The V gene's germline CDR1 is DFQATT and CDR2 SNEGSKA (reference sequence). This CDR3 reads CSAQIGQGGADTQYF. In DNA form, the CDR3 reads TGCAGTGCTCAAATCGGGCAGGGTGGCGCAGATACGCAGTATTTT.